This TCR beta chain was retrieved from a study of regulatory T cells in long-lasting Graves disease. As for the study in general: Persistence in Graves' disease denoted antithyroid drug use beyond 5 years alongside positive TSH receptor antibodies.

As concerns this clonotype: Its antigen is still unknown.

Sample time point: persistent/refractory GD, antithyroid drugs over 5 years with positive TRAb. The authors made the TCR library using RNA they extracted from PBMCs. The CDR3 length is 13 residues. V shed 7 bases, J shed 2 bases, and the junction held 4 bases outside the gene matches. Germline assignment: CDR1 DFQATT and CDR2 SNEGSKA (reference sequence). Arm-PCR of CDR3 regions and iRepertoire HTBI primers were used to build TCR beta libraries. TCRdb reprocessed the multiplex PCR reads via MiXCR and lists one record per CDR3 protein. The repertoire has approximately 400,000 distinct CDR3 sequences, about 25% of them found once; the top ten carry 26%. Study findings and constraints: A reduction in accuracy may have resulted from the small sample size.

The clonotype comes from a female donor with Graves disease. Sequenced material: peripheral blood mononuclear cells (PBMCs), taken when the disease was refractory, from a patient treated with antithyroid drugs. This sequence joins TRBV20-1 and TRBJ2-7; 11 nucleotides line up with TRBD2. The CDR3 DNA is TGCAGTGGCCTAGCGGGAGGTGCCTACGAGCAGTACTTC. Protein product: CSGLAGGAYEQYF.